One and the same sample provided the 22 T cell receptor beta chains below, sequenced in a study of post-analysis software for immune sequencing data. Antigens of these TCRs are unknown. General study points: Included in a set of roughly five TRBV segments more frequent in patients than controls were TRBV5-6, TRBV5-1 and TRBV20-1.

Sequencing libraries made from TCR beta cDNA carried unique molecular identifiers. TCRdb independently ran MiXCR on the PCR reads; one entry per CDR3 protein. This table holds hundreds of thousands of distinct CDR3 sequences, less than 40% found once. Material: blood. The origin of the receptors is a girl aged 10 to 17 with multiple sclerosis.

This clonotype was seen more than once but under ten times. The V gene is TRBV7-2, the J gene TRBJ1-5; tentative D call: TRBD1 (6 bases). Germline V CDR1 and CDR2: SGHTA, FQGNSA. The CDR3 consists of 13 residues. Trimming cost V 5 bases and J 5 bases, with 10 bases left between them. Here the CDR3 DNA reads TGTGCCAGCAGCCGAGCAGGGGATCAGCCCCAGCATTTT. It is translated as CASSRAGDQPQHF.

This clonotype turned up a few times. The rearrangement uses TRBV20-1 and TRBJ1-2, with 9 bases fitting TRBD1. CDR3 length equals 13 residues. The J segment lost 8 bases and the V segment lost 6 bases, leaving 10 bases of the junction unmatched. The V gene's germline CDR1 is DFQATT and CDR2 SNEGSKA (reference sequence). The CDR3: CSAIKQGARGYTF. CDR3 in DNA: TGCAGTGCGATTAAACAGGGGGCGCGGGGCTACACCTTC.

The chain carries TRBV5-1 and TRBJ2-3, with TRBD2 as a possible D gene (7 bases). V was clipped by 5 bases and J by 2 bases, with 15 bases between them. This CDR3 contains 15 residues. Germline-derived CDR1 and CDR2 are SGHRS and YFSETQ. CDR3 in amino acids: CASRSQGRVTDTQYF. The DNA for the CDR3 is TGCGCCAGCAGATCTCAGGGGAGGGTCACAGATACGCAGTATTTT.

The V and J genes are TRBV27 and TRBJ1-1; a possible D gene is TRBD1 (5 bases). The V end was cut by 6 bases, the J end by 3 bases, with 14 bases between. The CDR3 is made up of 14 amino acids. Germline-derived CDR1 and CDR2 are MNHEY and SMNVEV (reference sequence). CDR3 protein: CASRLGAFYTEAFF. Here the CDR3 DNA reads TGTGCCAGCAGGTTAGGGGCTTTTTACACTGAAGCTTTCTTT.

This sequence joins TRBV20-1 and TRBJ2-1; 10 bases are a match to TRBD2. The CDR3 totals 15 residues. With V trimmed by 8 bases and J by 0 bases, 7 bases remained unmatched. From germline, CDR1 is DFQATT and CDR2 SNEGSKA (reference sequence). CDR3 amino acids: CSTAGGHSSYNEQFF. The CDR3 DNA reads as TGCAGTACAGCGGGGGGGCACAGCTCCTACAATGAGCAGTTCTTC.

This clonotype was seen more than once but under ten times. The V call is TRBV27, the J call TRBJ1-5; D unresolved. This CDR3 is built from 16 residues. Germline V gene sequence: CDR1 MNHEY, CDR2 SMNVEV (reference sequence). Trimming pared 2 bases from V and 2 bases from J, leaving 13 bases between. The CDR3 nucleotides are TGTGCCAGCAGTTTACGGGCCACGGGAGGCAATCAGCCCCAGCATTTT. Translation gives CASSLRATGGNQPQHF.

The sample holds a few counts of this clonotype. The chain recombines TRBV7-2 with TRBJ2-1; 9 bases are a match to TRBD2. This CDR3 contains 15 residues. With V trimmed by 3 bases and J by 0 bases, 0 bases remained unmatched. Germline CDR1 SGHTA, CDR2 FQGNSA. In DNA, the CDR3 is TGTGCCAGCAGCTTTAGCGGGGGCTCCTACAATGAGCAGTTCTTC. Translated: CASSFSGGSYNEQFF.

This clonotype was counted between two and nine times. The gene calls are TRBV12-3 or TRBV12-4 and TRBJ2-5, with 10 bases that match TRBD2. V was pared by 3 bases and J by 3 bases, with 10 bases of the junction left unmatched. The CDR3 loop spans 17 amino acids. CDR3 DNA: TGTGCCAGCAGTTTGCTCTCCGAAGCGGGGGGGGAAGAGACCCAGTACTTC. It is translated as CASSLLSEAGGEETQYF.

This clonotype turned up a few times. The CDR3 loop reads CASTTNRQLEAFF. The CDR3 DNA is TGTGCCAGCACCACAAACCGACAGCTTGAAGCTTTCTTT. This chain joins TRBV12-3 or TRBV12-4 and TRBJ1-1, with a weak D call TRBD1 (5 bases). V gave up 7 bases and J gave up 7 bases, with 16 bases separating them. This CDR3 contains 13 residues.

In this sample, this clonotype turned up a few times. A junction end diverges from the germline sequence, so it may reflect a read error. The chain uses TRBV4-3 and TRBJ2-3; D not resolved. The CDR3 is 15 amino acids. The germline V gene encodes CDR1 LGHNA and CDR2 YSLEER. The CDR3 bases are TGCGCCAGCAGCCAATGGCCGGGTTTCACAGTTACGCAGTATTTT. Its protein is CASSQWPGFTVTQYF.

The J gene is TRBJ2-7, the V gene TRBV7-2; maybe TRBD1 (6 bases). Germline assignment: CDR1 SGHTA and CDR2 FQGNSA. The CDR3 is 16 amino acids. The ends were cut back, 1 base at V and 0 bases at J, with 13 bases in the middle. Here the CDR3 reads CASSLEVGASSYEQYF. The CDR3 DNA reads TGTGCCAGCAGCTTAGAGGTGGGGGCTTCCTCCTACGAGCAGTACTTC.

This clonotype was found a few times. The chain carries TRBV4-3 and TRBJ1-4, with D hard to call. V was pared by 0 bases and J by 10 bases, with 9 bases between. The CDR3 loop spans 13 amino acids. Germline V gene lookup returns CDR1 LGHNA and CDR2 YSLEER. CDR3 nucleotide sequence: TGCGCCAGCAGCCAAGATCGAGGTGGAAAACTGTTTTTT. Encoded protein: CASSQDRGGKLFF.

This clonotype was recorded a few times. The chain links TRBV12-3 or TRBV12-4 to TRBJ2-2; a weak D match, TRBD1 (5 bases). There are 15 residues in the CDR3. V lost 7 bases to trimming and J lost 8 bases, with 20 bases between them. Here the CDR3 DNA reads TGTGCCAGCAAATCCCCGACAGTGCATACTGGGGAGCTGTTTTTT. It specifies CASKSPTVHTGELFF.

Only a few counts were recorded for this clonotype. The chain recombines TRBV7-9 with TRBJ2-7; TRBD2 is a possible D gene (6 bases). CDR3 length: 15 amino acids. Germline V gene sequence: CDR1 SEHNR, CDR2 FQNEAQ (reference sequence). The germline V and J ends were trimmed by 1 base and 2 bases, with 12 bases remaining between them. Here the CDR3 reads CASSLVGTQAYEQYF. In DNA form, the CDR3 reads TGTGCCAGCAGCTTAGTCGGGACTCAAGCCTACGAGCAGTACTTC. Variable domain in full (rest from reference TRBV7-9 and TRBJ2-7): DTGVSQNPRHKITKRGQNVTFRCDPISEHNRLYWYRQTLGQGPEFLTYFQNEAQLEKSRLLSDRFSAERPKGSFSTLEIQRTEQGDSAMYLCASSLVGTQAYEQYFGPGTRLTVT.

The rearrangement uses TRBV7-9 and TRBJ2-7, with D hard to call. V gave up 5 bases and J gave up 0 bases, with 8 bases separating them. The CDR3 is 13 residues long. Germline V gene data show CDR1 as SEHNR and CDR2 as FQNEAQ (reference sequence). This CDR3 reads CASSPRTSYEQYF. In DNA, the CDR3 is TGTGCCAGCAGCCCCCGGACCTCCTACGAGCAGTACTTC.

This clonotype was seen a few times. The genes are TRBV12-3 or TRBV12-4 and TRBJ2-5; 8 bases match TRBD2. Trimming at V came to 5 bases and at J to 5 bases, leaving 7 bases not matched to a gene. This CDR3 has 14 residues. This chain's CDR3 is CASSADAGGETQYF. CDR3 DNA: TGTGCCAGCAGTGCGGACGCGGGGGGCGAGACCCAGTACTTC.

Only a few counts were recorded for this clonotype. CDR3 DNA: TGTGCCAGCAGTCTCTCTGAGCCGCCTAGCGGGGGGGCCAATGAGCAGTTCTTC. It is translated as CASSLSEPPSGGANEQFF. The V and J genes are TRBV6-1 and TRBJ2-1; 12 positions match TRBD2. Germline lookup yields CDR1 MNHNS and CDR2 SASEGT. The CDR3 sequence is 18 residues long. V trimming: 5 bases; J trimming: 6 bases; junction bases outside the gene matches: 14.

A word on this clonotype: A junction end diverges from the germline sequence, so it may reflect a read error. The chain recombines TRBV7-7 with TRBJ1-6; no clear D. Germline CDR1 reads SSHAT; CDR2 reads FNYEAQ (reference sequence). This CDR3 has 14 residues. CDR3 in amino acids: CASSLGYLNSPLHF. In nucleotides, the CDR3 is TGTGCTAGCAGCTTAGGGTACTTGAATTCACCCCTCCACTTT.

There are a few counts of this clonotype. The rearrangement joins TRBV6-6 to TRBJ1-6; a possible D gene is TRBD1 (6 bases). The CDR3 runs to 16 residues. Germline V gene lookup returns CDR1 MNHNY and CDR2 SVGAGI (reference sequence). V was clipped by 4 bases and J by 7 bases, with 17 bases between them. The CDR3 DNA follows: TGTGCCAGCAGTTCCCCGCCGGGACAAAGAAATTCACCCCTCCACTTT. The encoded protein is CASSSPPGQRNSPLHF.

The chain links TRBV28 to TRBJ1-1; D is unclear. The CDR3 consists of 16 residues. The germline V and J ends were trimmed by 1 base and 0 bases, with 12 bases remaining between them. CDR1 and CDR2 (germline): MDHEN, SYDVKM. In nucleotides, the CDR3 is TGTGCCAGCAGTTTATCGGCAGCGACGATGAACACTGAAGCTTTCTTT. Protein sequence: CASSLSAATMNTEAFF.

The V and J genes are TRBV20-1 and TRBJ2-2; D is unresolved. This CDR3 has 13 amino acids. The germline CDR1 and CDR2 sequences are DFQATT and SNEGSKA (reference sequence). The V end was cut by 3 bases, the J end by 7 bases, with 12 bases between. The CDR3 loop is CSASRMADGELFF. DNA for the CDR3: TGCAGTGCTAGCCGGATGGCTGACGGGGAGCTGTTTTTT.

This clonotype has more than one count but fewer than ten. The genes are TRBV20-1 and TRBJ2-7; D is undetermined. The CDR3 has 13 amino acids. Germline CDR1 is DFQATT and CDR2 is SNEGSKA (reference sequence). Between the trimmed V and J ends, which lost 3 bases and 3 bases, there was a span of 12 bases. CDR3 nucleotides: TGCAGTGCTAGGCGAGGTATTGGCTACGAGCAGTACTTC. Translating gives CSARRGIGYEQYF.